One and the same sample provided the 22 T cell receptor beta chains below, sequenced in a study of blood T cell repertoires in COVID-19. Clones were sequenced by immunoSEQ multiplex PCR, and TCRdb holds only the in-frame ones, with some missing. The table has more than 300,000 clones, around 87% seen once; the top ten hold around 1.9%. Sample: PBMCs or T cells enriched from blood (not recorded which). The receptors derive from a man aged 35 to 55 in a cohort exposed to, infected with or recovered from COVID-19 (not recorded which).

This clone was counted ten times or more. V usage is TRBV11-2 and J usage is TRBJ2-3, with D unresolved. The CDR3 runs to 13 residues. CDR1 is SGHAT, CDR2 FQNNGV, per germline. V was shortened by 0 bases and J by 7 bases, with 8 bases between the two germline ends. CDR3 loop: CASSLEAANTQYF. The CDR3 nucleotides read TGTGCCAGCAGCTTAGAAGCCGCCAATACGCAGTATTTT.

A remark on this clone: Different DNA sequences within this sample yield the same CDR3. The chain has TRBV14 and TRBJ2-2; tentative D call: TRBD1 (5 bases). The CDR3 contains 14 residues. Between the trimmed V and J ends, which lost 4 bases and 4 bases, there was a span of 10 bases. The germline CDR1 and CDR2 sequences are SGHDN and FVKESK. The CDR3 reads CASSRAGSTGELFF. In DNA, the CDR3 is TGTGCCAGCAGCCGAGCAGGGTCCACCGGGGAGCTGTTTTTT.

This sequence joins TRBV2 and TRBJ1-5; 12 nucleotides match TRBD1. The CDR3 covers 20 residues. The germline CDR1 and CDR2 sequences are SNHLY and FYNNEI. V dropped 7 bases and J dropped 0; count of bases not matched to a gene: 16. The CDR3 loop reads CASTAAGTGGAVVSNQPQHF. Written as DNA, the CDR3 is TGTGCCAGCACCGCGGCCGGGACAGGGGGCGCGGTTGTTAGCAATCAGCCCCAGCATTTT.

CDR3 protein: CASTPDSRGKAFF. The CDR3 DNA sequence: TGTGCCAGCACCCCCGACTCGAGAGGAAAAGCTTTCTTT. The genes are TRBV27 and TRBJ1-1; no clear D gene. The CDR3 is made up of 13 amino acids. Trimming pared 7 bases from V and 9 bases from J, leaving 18 bases between. Germline values: CDR1 MNHEY, CDR2 SMNVEV (reference sequence).

This chain links TRBV5-4 with TRBJ1-2, with unresolved D. Trimming removed 5 bases at V and 8 bases at J, with 13 bases between. This CDR3 is 12 amino acids long. Germline V gene data show CDR1 as SGHNT and CDR2 as YYREEE (reference sequence). The chain's CDR3 is CASRADTWGYTF. The CDR3, as DNA: TGTGCCAGCAGGGCCGATACGTGGGGCTACACCTTC.

The chain is built from TRBV5-1 and TRBJ2-7; D might be TRBD1 (6 bases). CDR1 and CDR2 (germline): SGHRS, YFSETQ. The CDR3 extends over 16 amino acids. Trimming took 2 bases from V and 2 from J, leaving 17 bases between them. Written as DNA, the CDR3 is TGCGCCAGCAGCTTAGCCCCCGGGACAAGTACCTACGAGCAGTACTTC. Protein product: CASSLAPGTSTYEQYF.

V is TRBV4-1 and J is TRBJ2-3, with TRBD2 matching over 7 bases. The CDR3 runs to 16 residues. Trimming removed 1 base from V and 6 bases from J; junction bases left unmatched: 10. Germline lookup yields CDR1 MGHRA and CDR2 YSYEKL. The CDR3 sequence is CASSQGPGTNTDTQYF. CDR3 nucleotide sequence: TGCGCCAGCAGCCAAGGCCCCGGGACTAATACTGATACGCAGTATTTT.

V gene TRBV23-1 combines with J gene TRBJ1-2, with D perhaps TRBD1 (6 bases). TRBV23-1 is marked as an open reading frame, function uncertain. There are 14 residues in the CDR3. V was shortened by 4 bases and J by 4 bases, with 13 bases between the two germline ends. The CDR3 is CASSLQGLVYGYTF. CDR3 in DNA: TGCGCCAGCAGTCTCCAGGGGCTTGTCTATGGCTACACCTTC.

The CDR3 loop is CASSQAEGTDTQYF. As DNA, the CDR3 is TGTGCCAGCAGCCAAGCGGAGGGCACAGATACGCAGTATTTT. V and J are TRBV4-2 and TRBJ2-3, with D possibly matching TRBD2 (5 bases). CDR3 length: 14 residues. Per germline, CDR1 LGHNA and CDR2 YNFKEQ. Trimming left V 1 base short and J 1 base short, with 6 bases between.

This rearrangement joins TRBV19 to TRBJ2-7; TRBD2 agrees at 10 bases. The CDR3 is 14 residues long. V lost 6 bases and J lost 7; bases outside the gene matches: 9. Germline V gives CDR1 LNHDA, CDR2 SQIVND (reference sequence). The CDR3 DNA follows: TGTGCCAGTAGCCCCACTAGCGGGATTAAGGAGCAGTACTTC. Protein: CASSPTSGIKEQYF.

The genes are TRBV7-9 and TRBJ2-3, with D unresolved. The ends were cut back, 5 bases at V and 2 bases at J, with 11 bases in the middle. The germline CDR1 and CDR2 sequences are SEHNR and FQNEAQ (reference sequence). The CDR3 runs 14 residues. The CDR3 coding sequence is TGTGCCAGCAGCCATAGCCCTACCACAGATACGCAGTATTTT. This gives the protein CASSHSPTTDTQYF.

This chain links TRBV5-1 with TRBJ2-3; 8 bases match TRBD2. Losses at the gene ends were 0 bases for V and 0 bases for J; bases not matched to a gene: 6. Germline CDR1 is SGHRS and CDR2 is YFSETQ. CDR3 length: 17 amino acids. Here the CDR3 reads CASSLGLAPASTDTQYF. The CDR3 DNA is TGCGCCAGCAGCTTGGGACTAGCGCCCGCTAGCACAGATACGCAGTATTTT.

The chain employs TRBV5-1 and TRBJ2-5; tentatively, D is TRBD2 (5 bases). Trimming pared 4 bases from V and 0 bases from J, leaving 7 bases between. The CDR3 runs to 13 residues. Germline V gene lookup returns CDR1 SGHRS and CDR2 YFSETQ. The CDR3 DNA sequence: TGCGCCAGCAGCCCGGGGTACCAAGAGACCCAGTACTTC. The encoded protein is CASSPGYQETQYF.

This chain links TRBV18 with TRBJ2-7, with 7 bases identical to TRBD1. V shed 5 bases and J 5 bases; nucleotides not matched to a gene: 6. CDR3 length: 13 residues. Germline CDR1 and CDR2: KGHSH and LQKENI. CDR3 DNA: TGTGCCAGCTCATTATACGACAGGGACGAGCAGTACTTC. As protein: CASSLYDRDEQYF.

On this clone: Other DNA sequences in this specimen translate into the identical CDR3. The J gene is TRBJ1-1, the V gene TRBV5-1, with D perhaps matching TRBD1 (5 bases). The ends were cut back, 2 bases at V and 2 bases at J, with 7 bases in the middle. In germline, CDR1 is SGHRS, CDR2 YFSETQ. CDR3 length equals 13 residues. CDR3 sequence reads: CASSFGGNTEAFF. Written as DNA, the CDR3 is TGCGCCAGCAGCTTCGGGGGAAACACTGAAGCTTTCTTT.

This rearrangement joins TRBV12-5 to TRBJ1-5; possible D gene TRBD1, 5 bases. This CDR3 spans 15 amino acids. V was shortened by 6 bases and J by 5 bases, with 17 bases between the two germline ends. Germline-derived CDR1 and CDR2 are LGHNT and FRNRAP. In DNA, the CDR3 is TGTGCTAGTGGGGAGGGGACTTCCTTGGATCAGCCCCAGCATTTT. It codes for CASGEGTSLDQPQHF.

In its sample, this clone was seen a few times. The chain recombines TRBV25-1 with TRBJ2-6; 8 bases are shared with TRBD1. The germline V gene encodes CDR1 MGHDK and CDR2 SYGVNS. Germline trimming cut 1 base from V and 0 bases from J; bases unmatched to any gene: 5. The CDR3 is 18 residues long. The DNA of the CDR3 is TGTGCCAGCAGTGAATGGAACAGGGGGATCTCTGGGGCCAACGTCCTGACTTTC. It codes for CASSEWNRGISGANVLTF.

This chain connects TRBV2 to TRBJ2-2, with a weak D call TRBD2 (5 bases). The CDR3 sequence is 11 residues long. CDR1 is SNHLY and CDR2 is FYNNEI in the germline V gene. Trimming pared 7 bases from V and 8 bases from J, leaving 8 bases between. In nucleotides, the CDR3 is TGTGCCAGCACCTCGGGGGGGGAGCTGTTTTTT. It specifies CASTSGGELFF. Together with reference TRBV2 and TRBJ2-2, the CDR3 gives the full variable domain: EPEVTQTPSHQVTQMGQEVILRCVPISNHLYFYWYRQILGQKVEFLVSFYNNEISEKSEIFDDQFSVERPDGSNFTLKIRSTKLEDSAMYFCASTSGGELFFGEGSRLTVL.

The rearrangement joins TRBV7-2 to TRBJ2-3; 8 nucleotides agree with TRBD2. Germline trimming cut 1 base from V and 3 bases from J; bases unmatched to any gene: 3. CDR3 length: 15 amino acids. CDR1 and CDR2 (germline): SGHTA, FQGNSA. The CDR3 region is CASSLGGRMTDTQYF. The CDR3 nucleotides read TGTGCCAGCAGCTTAGGCGGGAGGATGACAGATACGCAGTATTTT. Combining the CDR3 with reference TRBV7-2 and TRBJ2-3 gives the whole variable domain GAGVSQSPSNKVTEKGKDVELRCDPISGHTALYWYRQSLGQGLEFLIYFQGNSAPDKSGLPSDRFSAERTGGSVSTLTIQRTQQEDSAVYLCASSLGGRMTDTQYFGPGTRLTVL.

The rearrangement links TRBV5-1 to TRBJ2-2; tentatively, D is TRBD1 (7 bases). Germline CDR1 reads SGHRS; CDR2 reads YFSETQ. The CDR3 is 15 amino acids. V lost 6 bases and J lost 2, with 14 bases in between. The CDR3: CASTRQGGNTGELFF. CDR3 bases: TGCGCCAGCACCCGCCAGGGGGGCAACACCGGGGAGCTGTTTTTT.

The rearrangement uses TRBV5-1 and TRBJ2-7, with 8 positions matching TRBD1. After removal of 4 bases from V and 1 base from J, the junction contained 7 bases not matched to a gene. This CDR3 has 15 residues. In germline, CDR1 is SGHRS, CDR2 YFSETQ. The CDR3 bases are TGCGCCAGCAGCGACCGGACAGGGAGGTCCTACGAGCAGTACTTC. This encodes CASSDRTGRSYEQYF.

The gene calls are TRBV9 and TRBJ1-5, with 8 nucleotides matching TRBD1. The CDR3 has 15 residues. V lost 3 bases, J lost 2 bases, and 4 bases stayed unmatched. CDR1 is SGDLS and CDR2 is YYNGEE in the germline V gene. CDR3 sequence: CASSAQGAGNQPQHF. The DNA for the CDR3 is TGTGCCAGCAGCGCTCAGGGGGCAGGCAATCAGCCCCAGCATTTT.